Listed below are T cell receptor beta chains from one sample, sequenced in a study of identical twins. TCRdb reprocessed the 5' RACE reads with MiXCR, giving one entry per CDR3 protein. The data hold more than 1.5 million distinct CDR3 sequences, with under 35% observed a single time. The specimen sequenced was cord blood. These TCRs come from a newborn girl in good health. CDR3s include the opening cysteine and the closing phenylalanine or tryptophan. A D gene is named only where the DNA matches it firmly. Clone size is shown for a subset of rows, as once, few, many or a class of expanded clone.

CDR3 DNA: TGTGCCAGCAGCCAAGCCTTGGACAGGGAGAACTATGGCTACACCTTC
CDR3 protein: CASSQALDRENYGYTF
D gene: TRBD1
clone size: few
V gene: TRBV4-2
J gene: TRBJ1-2

CDR3 DNA: TGTGCCAGCAGCTACGCGGGGGGGCTTTTGGTAACAGATACGCAGTATTTT
CDR3 protein: CASSYAGGLLVTDTQYF
D gene: TRBD2
clone size: few
V gene: TRBV7-2
J gene: TRBJ2-3

CDR3 DNA: TGTGCCAGCAGCTTAGCCTACTCGACAGGGAACTCCTACGAGCAGTACTTC
CDR3 protein: CASSLAYSTGNSYEQYF
D gene: TRBD1
clone size: -
V gene: TRBV7-9
J gene: TRBJ2-7

CDR3 DNA: TGTGCCAGCAGCGTATCCTCCAGGGTCGGGGAGACCCAGTACTTC
CDR3 protein: CASSVSSRVGETQYF
D gene: -
clone size: -
V gene: TRBV9
J gene: TRBJ2-5

CDR3 DNA: TGTGCCAGCAGTGACGGACAGGGTGGAAACATTCAGTACTTC
CDR3 protein: CASSDGQGGNIQYF
D gene: TRBD1
clone size: many
V gene: TRBV12-3/TRBV12-4
J gene: TRBJ2-4

CDR3 DNA: TGTGCCAGCAGTCGGAGCGGGAGGATAACAGATACGCAGTATTTT
CDR3 protein: CASSRSGRITDTQYF
D gene: TRBD2
clone size: few
V gene: TRBV6-1
J gene: TRBJ2-3

CDR3 DNA: TGCAGTGCTAGACAGGGGGCCTCTGGGGCCAACGTCCTGACTTTC
CDR3 protein: CSARQGASGANVLTF
D gene: TRBD1
clone size: few
V gene: TRBV20-1
J gene: TRBJ2-6

CDR3 DNA: TGCGCCAGCAGCGACAGACTAGCGGGAACCCCCATCGCTGAGCAGTTCTTC
CDR3 protein: CASSDRLAGTPIAEQFF
D gene: TRBD2
clone size: few
V gene: TRBV5-1
J gene: TRBJ2-1

CDR3 DNA: TGCAGTGCTAGAGATAGTCAGGGTTTCGGCGGGGAGCTGTTTTTT
CDR3 protein: CSARDSQGFGGELFF
D gene: -
clone size: few
V gene: TRBV20-1
J gene: TRBJ2-2

CDR3 DNA: TGTGCCAGCAGTTTCCGCGGACAGGGACGCAATCAGCCCCAGCATTTT
CDR3 protein: CASSFRGQGRNQPQHF
D gene: TRBD1
clone size: -
V gene: TRBV28
J gene: TRBJ1-5

CDR3 DNA: TGTGCCAGCAGTTTACTCAGGGAAACCTACGAGCAGTACTTC
CDR3 protein: CASSLLRETYEQYF
D gene: -
clone size: -
V gene: TRBV28
J gene: TRBJ2-7

CDR3 DNA: TGTGCCAGCAGCCGGGACAGAATAGGCACTGAAGCTTTCTTT
CDR3 protein: CASSRDRIGTEAFF
D gene: TRBD1
clone size: -
V gene: TRBV7-2
J gene: TRBJ1-1

CDR3 DNA: TGTGCCAGCAGTTTATTTCCCGGGTATAGCAATCAGCCCCAGCATTTT
CDR3 protein: CASSLFPGYSNQPQHF
D gene: -
clone size: few
V gene: TRBV27
J gene: TRBJ1-5

CDR3 DNA: TGTGCCAGCAGAATCCTACTAGCGGGGGAGCAGTACTTC
CDR3 protein: CASRILLAGEQYF
D gene: TRBD2
clone size: few
V gene: TRBV2
J gene: TRBJ2-7

CDR3 DNA: TGTGCTGGGAGATCCTCCTACAATGAGCAGTTCTTC
CDR3 protein: CAGRSSYNEQFF
D gene: -
clone size: few
V gene: TRBV7-9
J gene: TRBJ2-1

CDR3 DNA: TGTGCCAGCAGTTCGCGGGTTCGAGGGAATTCACCCCCCCACTTT
CDR3 protein: CASSSRVRGNSPPHF
D gene: -
clone size: -
V gene: TRBV2
J gene: TRBJ1-6

CDR3 DNA: TGTGCCAGCATGATAGCGGGGGAGTACAATGAGCAGTTCTTC
CDR3 protein: CASMIAGEYNEQFF
D gene: TRBD2
clone size: -
V gene: TRBV12-3/TRBV12-4
J gene: TRBJ2-1

CDR3 DNA: TGTGCCAGCAGCTTAGCGTCGGTGAACAATGAGCAGTACTTC
CDR3 protein: CASSLASVNNEQYF
D gene: -
clone size: -
V gene: TRBV7-2
J gene: TRBJ2-7

CDR3 DNA: TGTGCCAGCAGCCGAGAGACAGGGACCAGTAACTATGGCTACACCTTC
CDR3 protein: CASSRETGTSNYGYTF
D gene: TRBD1
clone size: -
V gene: TRBV14
J gene: TRBJ1-2

CDR3 DNA: TGTGCCAGCAGCCCGACCCCCGGGAGCGGGAGAGGGGTAGATACGCAGTATTTT
CDR3 protein: CASSPTPGSGRGVDTQYF
D gene: TRBD2
clone size: few
V gene: TRBV9
J gene: TRBJ2-3

CDR3 DNA: TGTGCCAGCACCTGGACTAGCGGGACCTCCTACAATGAGCAGTACTTC
CDR3 protein: CASTWTSGTSYNEQYF
D gene: TRBD2
clone size: -
V gene: TRBV11-2
J gene: TRBJ2-7

CDR3 DNA: TGTGCCAGCAGTTTATGGACGGCGGGAGGGCGGGGAGATACGCAGTATTTT
CDR3 protein: CASSLWTAGGRGDTQYF
D gene: TRBD2
clone size: few
V gene: TRBV28
J gene: TRBJ2-3

CDR3 DNA: TGTGCCCGACGGACTAGCGGGGAGGGGTACCAAGAGACCCAGTACTTC
CDR3 protein: CARRTSGEGYQETQYF
D gene: -
clone size: once
V gene: TRBV21-1
J gene: TRBJ2-5

CDR3 DNA: TGTGCCAGCAGTGAGTGGACAGACACTGAAGCTTTCTTT
CDR3 protein: CASSEWTDTEAFF
D gene: -
clone size: -
V gene: TRBV6-4
J gene: TRBJ1-1

CDR3 DNA: TGTGCCATCAGGCAACAGGGTATGGTAGCGGGAGGTTACGAGCAGTACTTC
CDR3 protein: CAIRQQGMVAGGYEQYF
D gene: TRBD2
clone size: -
V gene: TRBV10-3
J gene: TRBJ2-7

CDR3 DNA: TGTGCCAGCAGGACAGGTTTTTCACCCCTCCACTTT
CDR3 protein: CASRTGFSPLHF
D gene: -
clone size: -
V gene: TRBV12-3/TRBV12-4
J gene: TRBJ1-6

CDR3 DNA: TGTGCCAGCAGCGAACCGGGCCAAAGATACACAGATACGCAGTATTTT
CDR3 protein: CASSEPGQRYTDTQYF
D gene: -
clone size: -
V gene: TRBV9
J gene: TRBJ2-3

CDR3 DNA: TGCAGTGCTAGAGGTGTGGGAGCCGGTTACGAGCAGTACTTC
CDR3 protein: CSARGVGAGYEQYF
D gene: -
clone size: -
V gene: TRBV20-1
J gene: TRBJ2-7

CDR3 DNA: TGTGCCAGCAGCTTAATGCAGGGTGCCGGAAAACTGTTTTTT
CDR3 protein: CASSLMQGAGKLFF
D gene: -
clone size: few
V gene: TRBV7-8
J gene: TRBJ1-4

CDR3 DNA: TGCGCCAGCAGCCCCTACCCGGTCTACAATGAGCAGTTCTTC
CDR3 protein: CASSPYPVYNEQFF
D gene: -
clone size: -
V gene: TRBV4-1
J gene: TRBJ2-1

CDR3 DNA: TGCAGTGCTAGAGATAGTGGCGGGAGGGACGAGCAGTACTTC
CDR3 protein: CSARDSGGRDEQYF
D gene: TRBD2
clone size: -
V gene: TRBV20-1
J gene: TRBJ2-7

CDR3 DNA: TGTGCCAGCAGCCAAGAGCCTAGCGGGGGTAAAACCGGGGAGCTGTTTTTT
CDR3 protein: CASSQEPSGGKTGELFF
D gene: TRBD2
clone size: -
V gene: TRBV4-2
J gene: TRBJ2-2

CDR3 DNA: TGTGCCAGCAGCTTAGTAGGGCGGGACCCTTCCTACGAGCAGTACTTC
CDR3 protein: CASSLVGRDPSYEQYF
D gene: -
clone size: few
V gene: TRBV11-1
J gene: TRBJ2-7

CDR3 DNA: TGTGCCAGCAGTTTGATCCCTTGGGGGGGCTTTAGATACAATGAGCAGTTCTTC
CDR3 protein: CASSLIPWGGFRYNEQFF
D gene: -
clone size: -
V gene: TRBV28
J gene: TRBJ2-1

CDR3 DNA: TGCAGTGCTAGTTTCGGGGTAGGAGATACGCAGTATTTT
CDR3 protein: CSASFGVGDTQYF
D gene: -
clone size: -
V gene: TRBV20-1
J gene: TRBJ2-3

CDR3 DNA: TGTGCCAGCAGCCGGGACGGCCGATGGAATATTGAAGCTTTCTTT
CDR3 protein: CASSRDGRWNIEAFF
D gene: -
clone size: -
V gene: TRBV3-1
J gene: TRBJ1-1

CDR3 DNA: TGCAGTGCTAGAGATTGGGGACAGGGCAATCAGCCCCAGCATTTT
CDR3 protein: CSARDWGQGNQPQHF
D gene: TRBD1
clone size: many
V gene: TRBV20-1
J gene: TRBJ1-5

CDR3 DNA: TGCGCCAGCAGCCAAGCGGCAGGGGGGCTCTATGGCTACACCTTC
CDR3 protein: CASSQAAGGLYGYTF
D gene: TRBD1
clone size: -
V gene: TRBV4-1
J gene: TRBJ1-2

CDR3 DNA: TGTGCCAGCATCAGGGGAGGGTTTCGTGGTCAGCCCCAGCATTTT
CDR3 protein: CASIRGGFRGQPQHF
D gene: -
clone size: -
V gene: TRBV28
J gene: TRBJ1-5

CDR3 DNA: TGTGCCAGCAGTTTATTCGGCGGTAATGAGACCCAGTACTTC
CDR3 protein: CASSLFGGNETQYF
D gene: -
clone size: -
V gene: TRBV28
J gene: TRBJ2-5

CDR3 DNA: TGTGCCAGCTCACCACGTATGCAGGACAGGGTAAATTCACCCCTCCACTTT
CDR3 protein: CASSPRMQDRVNSPLHF
D gene: TRBD1
clone size: -
V gene: TRBV18
J gene: TRBJ1-6

CDR3 DNA: TGTGCCAGCAGCCCCCCTATGAGACACGAGCAGTACTTC
CDR3 protein: CASSPPMRHEQYF
D gene: -
clone size: few
V gene: TRBV28
J gene: TRBJ2-7

CDR3 DNA: TGTGCCGTCGCCGGCGGCCGTACTGAAGCTTTCTTT
CDR3 protein: CAVAGGRTEAFF
D gene: -
clone size: few
V gene: TRBV10-3
J gene: TRBJ1-1

CDR3 DNA: TGCAGTGCTAAGGACAGAACTAATGAAAAACTGTTTTTT
CDR3 protein: CSAKDRTNEKLFF
D gene: -
clone size: -
V gene: TRBV20-1
J gene: TRBJ1-4

CDR3 DNA: TGTGCCAGCAGCCCAGGACAGGACGCCGGCTACACCTTC
CDR3 protein: CASSPGQDAGYTF
D gene: TRBD1
clone size: few
V gene: TRBV6-1
J gene: TRBJ1-2

CDR3 DNA: TGTGCCAGCAAAGGGAGGAGCCGCACAGATACGCAGTATTTT
CDR3 protein: CASKGRSRTDTQYF
D gene: -
clone size: -
V gene: TRBV2
J gene: TRBJ2-3

CDR3 DNA: TGCGCCAGCAGCTTGGGGGACAGGGGGCCCGACTATGGCTACACCTTC
CDR3 protein: CASSLGDRGPDYGYTF
D gene: TRBD1
clone size: -
V gene: TRBV5-1
J gene: TRBJ1-2

CDR3 DNA: TGTGCCAGCAGTGAATATAATATACTGGGAGACTCCTACAATGAGCAGTTCTTC
CDR3 protein: CASSEYNILGDSYNEQFF
D gene: -
clone size: -
V gene: TRBV25-1
J gene: TRBJ2-1

CDR3 DNA: TGTGCCAGCAGCCAAGATATGGCTAGCGGGATTAATGAGCAGTTCTTC
CDR3 protein: CASSQDMASGINEQFF
D gene: TRBD2
clone size: many
V gene: TRBV4-2
J gene: TRBJ2-1

CDR3 DNA: TGTGCCAGCTCACCAGTCCCAGGTAGCAATCAGCCCCAGCATTTT
CDR3 protein: CASSPVPGSNQPQHF
D gene: -
clone size: -
V gene: TRBV18
J gene: TRBJ1-5

CDR3 DNA: TGTGCCAGCAGTTTACAAGCGAGGTTGGTATACAATGAGCAGTTCTTC
CDR3 protein: CASSLQARLVYNEQFF
D gene: -
clone size: few
V gene: TRBV27
J gene: TRBJ2-1